What follows are 29 T cell receptor beta chains derived from one specimen sequenced in a study of shared T cell receptors in the human thymus. Sequenced by immunoSEQ multiplex PCR; TCRdb stores in-frame clones only, minus some. The profile shows about 660,000 clones, over 75% of them singletons. These data also featured in a second study, about human thymus T cells.

Sequencing was performed on thymocytes. These receptors were collected from a boy in the first two years of life with a congenital heart defect.

The gene calls are TRBV30 and TRBJ1-6, with 8 nucleotides matching TRBD1. CDR1 GTSNPN and CDR2 SVGIG come from the germline V gene (reference sequence). CDR3 length: 16 amino acids. The V and J ends lost 3 bases and 7 bases, in that order; junction bases with no gene match: 11. The CDR3 nucleotides read TGTGCCTGGAGCCTACACGGACAGGGTATCAATTCACCCCTCCACTTT. Its protein product is CAWSLHGQGINSPLHF.

Regarding this clone: Distinct nucleotide sequences in the sample also encode this CDR3. The chain recombines TRBV5-1 with TRBJ1-6; TRBD1 matches at 7 bases. The CDR3 has 18 residues. Unmatched junction bases numbered 15, after V lost 4 bases and J lost 5 bases. Per germline, CDR1 SGHRS and CDR2 YFSETQ. The CDR3 loop reads CASSLRTGGELNNSPLHF. The CDR3 DNA reads TGCGCCAGCAGCCTCCGGACAGGCGGGGAGCTAAATAATTCACCCCTCCACTTT.

This chain uses TRBV13 with TRBJ2-7; 7 bases map to TRBD1. CDR1 is PRHDT, CDR2 FYEKMQ, per germline (reference sequence). CDR3 length: 16 residues. The V segment lost 1 base and the J segment 1 base; nucleotides outside the gene matches: 7. This CDR3 is CASSLALGQQSYEQYF. The CDR3 coding sequence is TGTGCCAGCAGCTTAGCCCTGGGACAGCAATCCTACGAGCAGTACTTC.

To note about this clone: The sample has other DNA sequences that encode this CDR3 too. The chain recombines TRBV6-5 with TRBJ1-4; D is uncertain. Deletions cut 0 bases from V and 2 bases from J, with 7 bases between. There are 15 residues in the CDR3. Germline V gives CDR1 MNHEY, CDR2 SVGAGI. The DNA for the CDR3 is TGTGCCAGCAGTTACTCTGGCGGGACTAATGAAAAACTGTTTTTT. Its protein is CASSYSGGTNEKLFF.

The rearrangement links TRBV27 to TRBJ1-4; D is ambiguous. Trimming took off 7 bases at V and 3 bases at J, with 15 bases between the two ends. The CDR3 consists of 15 residues. Germline CDR1 is MNHEY and CDR2 is SMNVEV (reference sequence). CDR3 DNA: TGTGCCAGCACCTGCAAAGGAGGACCTAATGAAAAACTGTTTTTT. Translation gives CASTCKGGPNEKLFF.

This clone is a singleton in its sample. The rearrangement joins TRBV4-3 to TRBJ2-2, with 9 positions matching TRBD1. The V and J ends lost 2 bases and 6 bases, in that order; junction bases with no gene match: 7. Per the germline V gene, CDR1 is LGHNA and CDR2 is YSLEER. The length of the CDR3 is 16 residues. The CDR3 loop reads CASSQIGTGLAGELFF. In DNA form, the CDR3 reads TGCGCCAGCAGCCAAATAGGGACAGGGTTAGCCGGGGAGCTGTTTTTT.

This clone appeared a few times. The V and J genes are TRBV29-1 and TRBJ1-3, with 7 nucleotides matching TRBD1. CDR3 length equals 14 residues. Unmatched junction bases numbered 7, after V lost 7 bases and J lost 1 base. Germline V lookup: CDR1 SQVTM, CDR2 ANQGSEA. CDR3 sequence: CSGLTGESGNTIYF. The CDR3 DNA is TGCAGCGGACTCACAGGGGAATCTGGAAACACCATATATTTT.

The chain is built from TRBV5-1 and TRBJ2-3, with D perhaps matching TRBD2 (5 bases). This CDR3 has 15 amino acids. Germline V gives CDR1 SGHRS, CDR2 YFSETQ. Trimming stripped 3 bases from V and 0 bases from J, with 11 bases between. CDR3 nucleotides: TGCGCCAGCAGCTGGGGTAGGGAGAGCACAGATACGCAGTATTTT. It is translated as CASSWGRESTDTQYF. Combining the CDR3 with reference TRBV5-1 and TRBJ2-3 gives the whole variable domain KAGVTQTPRYLIKTRGQQVTLSCSPISGHRSVSWYQQTPGQGLQFLFEYFSETQRNKGNFPGRFSGRQFSNSRSEMNVSTLELGDSALYLCASSWGRESTDTQYFGPGTRLTVL.

The rearrangement uses TRBV5-1 and TRBJ2-1; D is perhaps TRBD1 (6 bases). The CDR3 contains 12 residues. Trimming removed 4 bases from V and 9 bases from J, with 11 bases in between. CDR1 and CDR2 (germline): SGHRS, YFSETQ. CDR3 nucleotide sequence: TGCGCCAGCAGCGCCAAACAGGGTGAGCAGTTCTTC. It yields the protein CASSAKQGEQFF.

The V and J genes are TRBV10-3 and TRBJ1-5; D unclear. V was trimmed by 0 bases and J by 4 bases, leaving 16 bases between them. From germline, CDR1 is ENHRY and CDR2 SYGVKD. The CDR3 spans 17 residues. The CDR3 here is CAISESKGADPNQPQHF. The CDR3 DNA reads TGTGCCATCAGTGAGTCGAAGGGAGCAGACCCTAATCAGCCCCAGCATTTT.

The CDR3 coding sequence is TGCGCCAGCAGCCAAGAATTAGATGGACAGACTAATGAAAAACTGTTTTTT. Its translation is CASSQELDGQTNEKLFF. V usage is TRBV4-3 and J usage is TRBJ1-4; D perhaps matches TRBD1 (6 bases). V was clipped by 0 bases and J by 2 bases, with 13 bases between them. Germline CDR1 LGHNA, CDR2 YSLEER. The CDR3 totals 17 residues.

The J gene is TRBJ2-7, the V gene TRBV11-2; possible D gene TRBD1, 5 bases. The germline gives CDR1 SGHAT, CDR2 FQNNGV. This CDR3 has 14 amino acids. Trimming stripped 5 bases from V and 5 bases from J, with 16 bases between. The CDR3 coding sequence is TGTGCCAGCAGCGCAAGTCAGGGTATCAACGAGCAGTACTTC. Its protein is CASSASQGINEQYF. The entire variable domain, with the rest obtained from reference TRBV11-2 and TRBJ2-7, is as follows: EAGVAQSPRYKIIEKRQSVAFWCNPISGHATLYWYQQILGQGPKLLIQFQNNGVVDDSQLPKDRFSAERLKGVDSTLKIQPAKLEDSAVYLCASSASQGINEQYFGPGTRLTVT.

V and J are TRBV28 and TRBJ2-7; D is perhaps TRBD2 (5 bases). This CDR3 has 13 residues. V lost 6 bases and J lost 0, with 9 bases in between. Germline CDR1 MDHEN, CDR2 SYDVKM. CDR3 sequence: CASRDGLSYEQYF. The CDR3 nucleotides are TGTGCCAGCAGGGACGGACTCTCCTACGAGCAGTACTTC.

This sequence joins TRBV7-8 and TRBJ2-3; 11 bases align to TRBD2. The junction had 3 bases not matched to a gene; V was cut back by 4 bases and J by 3 bases. The CDR3 is 15 residues long. Looked up from germline, CDR1 is SGHVS and CDR2 is FQNEAQ. CDR3 loop: CASSSLAGGTDTQYF. As DNA, the CDR3 is TGTGCCAGCAGCTCCCTAGCGGGAGGTACAGATACGCAGTATTTT.

This clone was observed a few times. V usage is TRBV28 and J usage is TRBJ1-5; 7 nucleotides line up with TRBD1. From germline, CDR1 is MDHEN and CDR2 SYDVKM. The CDR3 runs to 15 residues. Trimming took 4 bases from V and 1 from J; bases not matched to a gene: 4. This chain's CDR3 is CASSWRGQSNQPQHF. The CDR3 DNA reads TGTGCCAGCAGTTGGAGGGGACAGAGCAATCAGCCCCAGCATTTT.

The V and J genes are TRBV9 and TRBJ2-3, with TRBD2 identical over 7 bases. The V and J ends lost 2 bases and 6 bases, in that order; junction bases with no gene match: 3. CDR3 length: 13 residues. The V gene's germline CDR1 is SGDLS and CDR2 YYNGEE. The CDR3 loop reads CASSVHGGDTQYF. CDR3 coding DNA: TGTGCCAGCAGCGTCCACGGGGGGGATACGCAGTATTTT.

This clone was seen just once. The CDR3 sequence is CASRKRGSGDEQYF. The CDR3 DNA reads TGTGCCAGCAGAAAGCGGGGGAGCGGGGACGAGCAGTACTTC. This rearrangement joins TRBV28 to TRBJ2-7; TRBD2 agrees at 8 bases. J was trimmed by 5 bases and V by 6 bases; bases with no gene match: 9. The CDR3 spans 14 residues. Germline V gene lookup returns CDR1 MDHEN and CDR2 SYDVKM.

The chain joins TRBV27 to TRBJ2-7; D is perhaps TRBD2 (5 bases). Trimming took 4 bases from V and 5 from J, leaving 12 bases between them. The CDR3 is 13 amino acids. Germline-derived CDR1 and CDR2 are MNHEY and SMNVEV (reference sequence). The CDR3 region is CASSYRGKDEQYF. In DNA, the CDR3 is TGTGCCAGCAGTTATCGGGGTAAGGACGAGCAGTACTTC.

The V call is TRBV6-5, the J call TRBJ2-1; possibly TRBD2 for D (5 bases). The ends were cut back, 4 bases at V and 6 bases at J, with 13 bases in the middle. There are 14 residues in the CDR3. Germline-derived CDR1 and CDR2 are MNHEY and SVGAGI. The CDR3 sequence: CASSWSGSFNEQFF. CDR3 coding DNA: TGTGCCAGCAGTTGGAGCGGCTCGTTCAATGAGCAGTTCTTC.

V gene TRBV25-1 combines with J gene TRBJ2-7, with 8 bases matching TRBD1. CDR1 MGHDK and CDR2 SYGVNS come from the germline V gene. The V segment lost 5 bases and the J segment 0 bases; nucleotides outside the gene matches: 3. The CDR3 runs to 14 residues. The CDR3: CASSRDRSSYEQYF. The DNA of the CDR3 is TGTGCCAGCAGTCGGGACAGGAGCTCCTACGAGCAGTACTTC.

This rearrangement joins TRBV9 to TRBJ1-4; D is ambiguous. Germline CDR1 reads SGDLS; CDR2 reads YYNGEE. V was cut by 4 bases and J by 6 bases, with 13 bases left in between. The CDR3 runs to 14 residues. CDR3 bases: TGTGCCAGCAGCCCGAGCGCCCTAGATGAAAAACTGTTTTTT. Residues: CASSPSALDEKLFF.

V usage is TRBV7-9 and J usage is TRBJ1-3; D gene ambiguous. CDR3 length equals 12 residues. V lost 7 bases to trimming and J lost 0 bases, with 4 bases between them. The germline V gene has CDR1 SEHNR and CDR2 FQNEAQ (reference sequence). CDR3 sequence reads: CASKLSGNTIYF. The CDR3, as DNA: TGTGCCAGCAAACTCTCTGGAAACACCATATATTTT.

V gene TRBV27 combines with J gene TRBJ2-7; D unclear. The CDR3 is 14 amino acids. CDR1 is MNHEY and CDR2 is SMNVEV in the germline V gene (reference sequence). V was shortened by 5 bases and J by 3 bases, with 14 bases between the two germline ends. CDR3 residues: CASSPIRHNYEQYF. CDR3 sequence (DNA): TGTGCCAGCAGTCCCATAAGACACAACTACGAGCAGTACTTC.

The genes are TRBV7-2 and TRBJ1-4; 7 nucleotides match TRBD1. This CDR3 has 14 residues. Looked up from germline, CDR1 is SGHTA and CDR2 is FQGNSA. V lost 5 bases to trimming and J lost 3 bases; unmatched junction nucleotides: 3. CDR3 sequence: CASSQGQPNEKLFF. In DNA, the CDR3 is TGTGCCAGCAGCCAGGGACAGCCTAATGAAAAACTGTTTTTT.

The chain is built from TRBV7-9 and TRBJ1-1; D gene unclear. V was cut by 5 bases and J by 1 base, with 5 bases left in between. The CDR3 runs 12 residues. The V gene's germline CDR1 is SEHNR and CDR2 FQNEAQ (reference sequence). CDR3 amino acids: CASSHTNTEAFF. Written as DNA, the CDR3 is TGTGCCAGCAGCCACACGAACACTGAAGCTTTCTTT.

This chain links TRBV10-3 with TRBJ2-3, with 12 bases fitting TRBD2. The CDR3 covers 14 residues. Germline values: CDR1 ENHRY, CDR2 SYGVKD. The trim removed 4 bases at V and 5 bases at J, leaving 1 base unmatched. CDR3 amino acids: CAISGLAGVDTQYF. The DNA of the CDR3 is TGTGCCATCAGTGGACTAGCGGGGGTAGATACGCAGTATTTT.

This chain connects TRBV14 to TRBJ1-4; 9 bases match TRBD1. V lost 1 base to trimming and J lost 7 bases; unmatched junction nucleotides: 4. Germline V lookup: CDR1 SGHDN, CDR2 FVKESK. The length of the CDR3 is 15 residues. DNA for the CDR3: TGTGCCAGCAGCCAAGCGGGACAGGGTCTTGAAAAACTGTTTTTT. Protein: CASSQAGQGLEKLFF.

This clone turned up a few times. The V gene is TRBV6-1, the J gene TRBJ2-1, with 9 bases that match TRBD1. Germline V gene lookup returns CDR1 MNHNS and CDR2 SASEGT. Germline trimming cut 6 bases from V and 5 bases from J; bases unmatched to any gene: 5. The CDR3 length is 14 residues. The CDR3 nucleotides read TGTGCCAGCAGGACCGGGACAGGGCACAATGAGCAGTTCTTC. It is translated as CASRTGTGHNEQFF.

This chain uses TRBV4-1 with TRBJ2-1; 10 nucleotides align to TRBD2. CDR3 length: 15 amino acids. In germline, CDR1 is MGHRA, CDR2 YSYEKL. Trimming cost V 4 bases and J 3 bases; bases outside gene matches: 3. As DNA, the CDR3 is TGCGCCAGCAGCCCAAGCGGGGGGGACTACAATGAGCAGTTCTTC. This gives the protein CASSPSGGDYNEQFF.